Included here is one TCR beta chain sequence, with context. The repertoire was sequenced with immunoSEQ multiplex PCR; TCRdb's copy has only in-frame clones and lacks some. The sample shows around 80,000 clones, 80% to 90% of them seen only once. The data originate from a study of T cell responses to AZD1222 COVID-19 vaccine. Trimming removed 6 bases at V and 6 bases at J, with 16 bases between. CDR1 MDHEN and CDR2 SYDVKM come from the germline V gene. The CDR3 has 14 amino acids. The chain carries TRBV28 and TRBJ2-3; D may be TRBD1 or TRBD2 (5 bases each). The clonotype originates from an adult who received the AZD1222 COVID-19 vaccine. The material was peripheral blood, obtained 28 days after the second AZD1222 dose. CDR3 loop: CASSYGFGADTQYF. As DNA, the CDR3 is TGTGCCAGCAGCTATGGGTTCGGGGCGGATACGCAGTATTTT.